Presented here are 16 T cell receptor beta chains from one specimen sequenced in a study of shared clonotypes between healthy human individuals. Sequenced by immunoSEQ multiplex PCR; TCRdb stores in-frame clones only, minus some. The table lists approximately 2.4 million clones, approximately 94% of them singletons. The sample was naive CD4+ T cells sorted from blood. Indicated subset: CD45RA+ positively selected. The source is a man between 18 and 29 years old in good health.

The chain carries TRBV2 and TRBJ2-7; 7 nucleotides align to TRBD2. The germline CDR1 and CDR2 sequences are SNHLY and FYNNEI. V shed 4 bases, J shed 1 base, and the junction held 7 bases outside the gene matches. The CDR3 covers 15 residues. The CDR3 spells CASSVMAGVSYEQYF. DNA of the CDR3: TGTGCCAGCAGTGTAATGGCGGGGGTTTCCTACGAGCAGTACTTC.

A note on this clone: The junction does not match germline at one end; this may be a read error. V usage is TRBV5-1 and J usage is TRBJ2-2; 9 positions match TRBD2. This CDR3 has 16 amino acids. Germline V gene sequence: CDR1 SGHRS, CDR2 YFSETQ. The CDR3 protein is CASCLIAGVNTGELFF. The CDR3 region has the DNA TGCGCCAGCTGCTTGATAGCGGGGGTGAACACCGGGGAGCTGTTTTTT.

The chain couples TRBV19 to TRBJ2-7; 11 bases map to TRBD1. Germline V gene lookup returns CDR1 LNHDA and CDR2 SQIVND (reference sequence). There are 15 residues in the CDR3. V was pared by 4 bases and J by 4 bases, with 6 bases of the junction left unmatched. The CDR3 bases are TGTGCCAGTAGTAAAGGAGGGACAGGGGGATACGAGCAGTACTTC. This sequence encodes CASSKGGTGGYEQYF. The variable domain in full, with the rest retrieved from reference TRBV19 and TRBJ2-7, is DGGITQSPKYLFRKEGQNVTLSCEQNLNHDAMYWYRQDPGQGLRLIYYSQIVNDFQKGDIAEGYSVSREKKESFPLTVTSAQKNPTAFYLCASSKGGTGGYEQYFGPGTRLTVT.

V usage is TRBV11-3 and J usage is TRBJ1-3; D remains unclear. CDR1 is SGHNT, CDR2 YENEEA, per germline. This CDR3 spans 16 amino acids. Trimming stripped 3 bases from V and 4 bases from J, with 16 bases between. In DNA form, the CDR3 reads TGTGCCAGCAGCTTTAAGTGCATCTCCGGAGGAAACACCATATATTTT. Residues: CASSFKCISGGNTIYF.

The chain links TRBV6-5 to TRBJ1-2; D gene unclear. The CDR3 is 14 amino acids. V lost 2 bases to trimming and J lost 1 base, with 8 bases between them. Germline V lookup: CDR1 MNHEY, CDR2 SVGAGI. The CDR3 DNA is TGTGCCAGCAGTTACGGGGAAAGTAACTATGGCTACACCTTC. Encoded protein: CASSYGESNYGYTF.

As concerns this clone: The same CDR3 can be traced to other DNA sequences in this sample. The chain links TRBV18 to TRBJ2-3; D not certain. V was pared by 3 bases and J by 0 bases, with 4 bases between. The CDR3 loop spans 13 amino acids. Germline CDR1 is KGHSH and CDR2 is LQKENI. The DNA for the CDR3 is TGTGCCAGCTCACCCCAAAGCACAGATACGCAGTATTTT. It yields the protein CASSPQSTDTQYF.

CDR3 protein: CASSQPPMSGDYNSPLHF. The CDR3 coding sequence is TGCGCCAGCAGTCAACCCCCTATGAGTGGAGACTATAATTCACCCCTCCACTTT. The chain carries TRBV23-1 and TRBJ1-6; unclear D gene. TRBV23-1 counts as an open reading frame of uncertain function. The CDR3 is 18 residues long. The V and J ends lost 2 bases and 3 bases respectively, with 17 bases between them.

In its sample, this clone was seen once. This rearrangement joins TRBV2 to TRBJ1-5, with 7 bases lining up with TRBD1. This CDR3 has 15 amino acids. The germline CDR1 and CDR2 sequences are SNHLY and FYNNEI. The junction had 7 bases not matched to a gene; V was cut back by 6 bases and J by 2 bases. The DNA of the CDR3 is TGTGCCAGCAGGGGAGGGGGCGCGGGCAATCAGCCCCAGCATTTT. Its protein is CASRGGGAGNQPQHF.

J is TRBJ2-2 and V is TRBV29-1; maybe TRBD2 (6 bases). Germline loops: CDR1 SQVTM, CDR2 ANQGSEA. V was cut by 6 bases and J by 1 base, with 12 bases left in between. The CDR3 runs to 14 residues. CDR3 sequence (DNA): TGCAGCGTGGAGGCGCGGGGGAACACCGGGGAGCTGTTTTTT. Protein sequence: CSVEARGNTGELFF.

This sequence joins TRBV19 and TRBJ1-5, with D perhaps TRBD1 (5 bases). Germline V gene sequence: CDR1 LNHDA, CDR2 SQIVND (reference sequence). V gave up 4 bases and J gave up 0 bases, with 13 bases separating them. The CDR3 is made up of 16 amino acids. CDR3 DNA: TGTGCCAGTAGTACTTCAGGGTACTATAGCAATCAGCCCCAGCATTTT. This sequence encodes CASSTSGYYSNQPQHF.

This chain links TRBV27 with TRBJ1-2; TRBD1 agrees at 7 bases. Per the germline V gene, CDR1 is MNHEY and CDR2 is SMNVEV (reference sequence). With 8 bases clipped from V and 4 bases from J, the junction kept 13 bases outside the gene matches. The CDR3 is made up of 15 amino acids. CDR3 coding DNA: TGTGCCAGCGGACACCCACAGGACAGGCCCTATGGCTACACCTTC. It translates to CASGHPQDRPYGYTF.

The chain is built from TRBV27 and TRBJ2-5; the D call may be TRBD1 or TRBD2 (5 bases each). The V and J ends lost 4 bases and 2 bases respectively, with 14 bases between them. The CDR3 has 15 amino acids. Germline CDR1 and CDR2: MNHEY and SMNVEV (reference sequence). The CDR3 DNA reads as TGTGCCAGCAGTTGGGACGGTAAAAAACAAGAGACCCAGTACTTC. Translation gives CASSWDGKKQETQYF.

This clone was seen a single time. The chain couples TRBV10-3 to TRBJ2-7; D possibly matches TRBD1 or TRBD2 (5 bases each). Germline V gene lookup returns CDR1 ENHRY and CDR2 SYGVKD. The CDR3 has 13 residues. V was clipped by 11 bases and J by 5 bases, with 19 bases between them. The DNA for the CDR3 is TGTGCCTCAACAGGAGCGGATTTCAACGAGCAGTACTTC. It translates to CASTGADFNEQYF.

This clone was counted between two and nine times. CDR3 in amino acids: CASSPLRLAEGETQYF. The CDR3 coding sequence is TGCGCCAGCAGCCCCTTGCGTCTAGCGGAGGGAGAGACCCAGTACTTC. V is TRBV4-1 and J is TRBJ2-5, with 7 bases identical to TRBD2. CDR1 and CDR2 (germline): MGHRA, YSYEKL. J gave up 4 bases and V 4 bases, and 12 bases lay outside the gene matches. There are 16 residues in the CDR3.

The CDR3 sequence: CASSPPWGAANSYEQYF. In DNA, the CDR3 is TGTGCCAGCAGCCCACCCTGGGGCGCGGCAAACTCCTACGAGCAGTACTTC. The V and J genes are TRBV11-2 and TRBJ2-7; D is possibly TRBD1 (5 bases). In germline, CDR1 is SGHAT, CDR2 FQNNGV. V dropped 5 bases and J dropped 0 bases, with 20 bases sitting between them. The CDR3 contains 17 residues.

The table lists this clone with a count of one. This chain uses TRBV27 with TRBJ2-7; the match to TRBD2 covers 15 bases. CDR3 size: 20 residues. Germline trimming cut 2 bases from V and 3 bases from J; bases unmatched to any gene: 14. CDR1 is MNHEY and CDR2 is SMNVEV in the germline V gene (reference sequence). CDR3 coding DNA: TGTGCCAGCAGTTTACCCTTAGGGACTAGCGGGGGGCCCCGGTACTACGAGCAGTACTTC. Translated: CASSLPLGTSGGPRYYEQYF.